The clone carrying this T cell receptor beta chain has just one count. Generated by immunoSEQ multiplex PCR, the TCRdb table keeps only in-frame clones and is missing some. The repertoire holds 2 million to 2.5 million clones, with under 95% as singletons. These data are taken from a study of shared clonotypes between healthy human individuals. In the CD4+ fraction, cells were divided into CD45RA+ naive and CD45RA-negative memory subsets. The TCR was taken from a young man in good health. Some clones in this sample may be carry-over from other donors' samples. Sequences were obtained from naive CD4+ T cells from PBMCs. Subset: CD45RA+ positively selected.

The CDR3 bases are TGTGCCAGCAGCTTGGGAATCCGGGATGGGGGCACAGATACGCAGTATTTT. The encoded protein is CASSLGIRDGGTDTQYF. The rearrangement joins TRBV5-4 to TRBJ2-3; a weak D match, TRBD2 (5 bases). CDR1 is SGHNT, CDR2 YYREEE, per germline (reference sequence). This CDR3 has 17 residues. V was pared by 0 bases and J by 1 base, with 15 bases between.